This section outlines one T cell receptor beta chain sequence together with its context. Its antigen is not known. Between the trimmed V and J ends, which lost 7 bases and 7 bases, there was a span of 17 bases. Germline CDR1 is SEHNR and CDR2 is FQNEAQ (reference sequence). CDR3 length: 14 residues. This record comes from a study of CD8 T cells in Susac syndrome. TEMRA cells were FACS-enriched, while CD8+ and CD4+ T cells were negatively isolated. Study results and caveats: An acknowledgment was made by the study that its TCR sequencing and HLA analysis involved relatively few individuals.

Random hexamers were used to reverse transcribe 0.5 to 1 ug of RNA. The immunoSEQ assay covered 54 Vbeta and 13 Jbeta segments for CDR3. One entry per CDR3 protein results from TCRdb running MiXCR on the immunoSEQ multiplex PCR reads. The sample lists hundreds of thousands of distinct CDR3 sequences, roughly 85% occurring once. The sequence derives from a human donor with multiple sclerosis. Material: CD8+ T cells from PBMCs. The chain has TRBV7-9 and TRBJ1-5, with D possibly TRBD1 on 6 matching bases. The CDR3: CASTTGGLLQPQHF. The DNA of the CDR3 is TGTGCCAGCACTACTGGGGGGCTCCTGCAGCCCCAGCATTTT. The full variable domain, rest sourced from reference TRBV7-9 and TRBJ1-5, is DTGVSQNPRHKITKRGQNVTFRCDPISEHNRLYWYRQTLGQGPEFLTYFQNEAQLEKSRLLSDRFSAERPKGSFSTLEIQRTEQGDSAMYLCASTTGGLLQPQHFGDGTRLSIL.